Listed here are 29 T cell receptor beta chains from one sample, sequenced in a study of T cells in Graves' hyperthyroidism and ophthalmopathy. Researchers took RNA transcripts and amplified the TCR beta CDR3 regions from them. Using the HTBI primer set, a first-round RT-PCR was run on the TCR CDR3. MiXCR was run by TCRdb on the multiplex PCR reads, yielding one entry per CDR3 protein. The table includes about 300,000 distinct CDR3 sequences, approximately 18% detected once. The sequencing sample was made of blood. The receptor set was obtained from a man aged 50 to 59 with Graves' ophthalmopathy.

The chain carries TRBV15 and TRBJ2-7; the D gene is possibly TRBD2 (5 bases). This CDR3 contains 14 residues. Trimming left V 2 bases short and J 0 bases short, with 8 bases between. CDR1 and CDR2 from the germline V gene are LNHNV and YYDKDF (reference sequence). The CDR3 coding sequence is TGTGCCACCAGCAGACAGACTAACTCCTACGAGCAGTACTTC. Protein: CATSRQTNSYEQYF.

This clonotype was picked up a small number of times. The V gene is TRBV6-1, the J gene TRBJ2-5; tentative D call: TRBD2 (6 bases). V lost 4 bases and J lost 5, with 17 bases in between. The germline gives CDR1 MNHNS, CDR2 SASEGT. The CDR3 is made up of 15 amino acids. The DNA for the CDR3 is TGTGCCAGCAGTGCCCGGGACCCTGGAGGGGAGACCCAGTACTTC. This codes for CASSARDPGGETQYF.

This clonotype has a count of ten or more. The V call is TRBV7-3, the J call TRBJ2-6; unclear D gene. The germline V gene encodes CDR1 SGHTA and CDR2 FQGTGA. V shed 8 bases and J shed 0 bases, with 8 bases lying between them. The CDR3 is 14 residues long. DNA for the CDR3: TGTGCCAGCGGATTGAGCTCTGGGGCCAACGTCCTGACTTTC. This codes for CASGLSSGANVLTF.

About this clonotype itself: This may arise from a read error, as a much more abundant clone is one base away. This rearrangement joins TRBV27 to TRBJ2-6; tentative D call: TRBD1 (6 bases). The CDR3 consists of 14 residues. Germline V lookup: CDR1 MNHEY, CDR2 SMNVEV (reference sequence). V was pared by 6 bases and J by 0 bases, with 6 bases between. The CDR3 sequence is CASRGGSGANVLTF. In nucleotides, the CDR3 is TGTGCCAGCAGAGGGGGCTCTGGGGCCAACGTCCTGACTTTC.

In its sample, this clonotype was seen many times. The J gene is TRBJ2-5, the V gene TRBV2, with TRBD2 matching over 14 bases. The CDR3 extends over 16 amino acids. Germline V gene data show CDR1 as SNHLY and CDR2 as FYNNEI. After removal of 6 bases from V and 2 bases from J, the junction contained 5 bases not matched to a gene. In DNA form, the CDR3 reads TGTGCCAGCAGGGCCGGGACTAGCGGGAGACAAGAGACCCAGTACTTC. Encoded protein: CASRAGTSGRQETQYF.

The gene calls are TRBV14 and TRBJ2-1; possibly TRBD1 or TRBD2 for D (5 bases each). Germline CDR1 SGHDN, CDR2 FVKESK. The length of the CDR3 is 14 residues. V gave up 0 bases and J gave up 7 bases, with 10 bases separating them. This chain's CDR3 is CASSQERGRNEQFF. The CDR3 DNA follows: TGTGCCAGCAGCCAAGAGAGGGGTCGGAATGAGCAGTTCTTC.

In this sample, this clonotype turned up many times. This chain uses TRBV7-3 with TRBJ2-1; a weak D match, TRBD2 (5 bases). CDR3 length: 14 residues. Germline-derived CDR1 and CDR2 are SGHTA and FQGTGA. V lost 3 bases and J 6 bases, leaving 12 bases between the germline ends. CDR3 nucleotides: TGTGCCAGCAGCTTGTCCGGGAAATCCAATGAGCAGTTCTTC. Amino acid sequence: CASSLSGKSNEQFF. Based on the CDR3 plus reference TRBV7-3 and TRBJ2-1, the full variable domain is GAGVSQTPSNKVTEKGKYVELRCDPISGHTALYWYRQSLGQGPEFLIYFQGTGAADDSGLPNDRFFAVRPEGSVSTLKIQRTERGDSAVYLCASSLSGKSNEQFFGPGTRLTVL.

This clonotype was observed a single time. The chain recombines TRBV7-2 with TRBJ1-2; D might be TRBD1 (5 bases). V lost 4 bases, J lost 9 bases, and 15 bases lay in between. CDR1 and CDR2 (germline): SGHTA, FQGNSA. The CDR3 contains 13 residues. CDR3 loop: CASSSSRVTRYTF. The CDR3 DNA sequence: TGTGCCAGCAGCTCTTCCAGGGTGACGCGCTACACCTTC.

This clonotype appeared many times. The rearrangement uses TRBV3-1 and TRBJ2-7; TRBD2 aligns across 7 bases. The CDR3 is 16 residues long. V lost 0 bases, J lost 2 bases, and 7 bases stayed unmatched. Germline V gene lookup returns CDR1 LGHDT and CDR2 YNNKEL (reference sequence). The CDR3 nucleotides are TGTGCCAGCAGCCAAGATTGGGGCGGGAGCCCCTACGAGCAGTACTTC. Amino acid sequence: CASSQDWGGSPYEQYF.

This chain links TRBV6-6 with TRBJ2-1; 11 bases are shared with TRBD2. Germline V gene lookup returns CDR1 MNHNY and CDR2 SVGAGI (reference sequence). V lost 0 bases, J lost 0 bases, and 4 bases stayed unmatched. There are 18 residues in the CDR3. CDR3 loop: CASSYSLAGGSSYNEQFF. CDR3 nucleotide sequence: TGTGCCAGCAGTTACTCCTTAGCGGGAGGGAGCTCCTACAATGAGCAGTTCTTC.

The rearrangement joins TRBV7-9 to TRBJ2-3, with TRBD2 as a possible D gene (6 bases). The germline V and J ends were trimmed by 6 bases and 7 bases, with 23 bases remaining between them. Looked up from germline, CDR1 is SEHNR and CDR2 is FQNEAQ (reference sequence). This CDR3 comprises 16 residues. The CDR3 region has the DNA TGTGCCAGCAGTTCCCTCACGGGAGTAGGTGTGAATACGCAGTATTTT. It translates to CASSSLTGVGVNTQYF.

The CDR3 nucleotides read TGTGCCACCAGTGATTTGAAGACTAGCGGGATGTACGAGCAGTACTTC. It is translated as CATSDLKTSGMYEQYF. V gene TRBV24-1 combines with J gene TRBJ2-7; TRBD2 agrees at 11 bases. The CDR3 runs to 16 residues. V gave up 0 bases and J gave up 4 bases; unmatched junction bases: 4. CDR1 is KGHDR and CDR2 is SFDVKD in the germline V gene.

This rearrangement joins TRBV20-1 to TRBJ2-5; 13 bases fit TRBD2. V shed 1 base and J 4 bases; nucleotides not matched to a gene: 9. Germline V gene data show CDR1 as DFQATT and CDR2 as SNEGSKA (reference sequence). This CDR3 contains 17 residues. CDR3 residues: CSARVGTSGARRETQYF. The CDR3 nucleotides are TGCAGTGCTAGAGTTGGGACTAGCGGGGCCCGGAGAGAGACCCAGTACTTC.

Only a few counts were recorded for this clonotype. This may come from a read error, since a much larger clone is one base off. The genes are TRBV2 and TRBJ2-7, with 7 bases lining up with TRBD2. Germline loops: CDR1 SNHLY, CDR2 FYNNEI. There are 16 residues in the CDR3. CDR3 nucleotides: TGTGCCAGCGGTGAATGGGGGAGCGGGATAGGCTACGAGCAGTACTTC. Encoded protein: CASGEWGSGIGYEQYF.

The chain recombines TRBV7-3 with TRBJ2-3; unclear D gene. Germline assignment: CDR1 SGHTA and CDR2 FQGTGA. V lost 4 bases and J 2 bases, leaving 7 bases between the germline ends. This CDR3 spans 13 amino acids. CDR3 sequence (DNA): TGTGCCAGCAGCTCAACGGTCACAGATACGCAGTATTTT. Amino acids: CASSSTVTDTQYF.

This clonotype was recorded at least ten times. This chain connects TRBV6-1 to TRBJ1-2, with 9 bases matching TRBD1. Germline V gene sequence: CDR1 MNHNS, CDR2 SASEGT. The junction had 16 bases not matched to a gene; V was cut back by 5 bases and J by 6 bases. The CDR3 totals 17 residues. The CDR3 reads CASSRAAGTGSMNGYTF. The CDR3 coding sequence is TGTGCCAGCAGTCGCGCGGCCGGGACAGGGAGTATGAATGGCTACACCTTC.

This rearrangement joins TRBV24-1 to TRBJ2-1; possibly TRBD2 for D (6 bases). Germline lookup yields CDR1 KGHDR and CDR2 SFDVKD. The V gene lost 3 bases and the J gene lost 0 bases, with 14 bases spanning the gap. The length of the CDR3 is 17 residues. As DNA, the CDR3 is TGTGCCACCAGTGATCCCCTGGCGGGGATCTCCTACAATGAGCAGTTCTTC. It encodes CATSDPLAGISYNEQFF.

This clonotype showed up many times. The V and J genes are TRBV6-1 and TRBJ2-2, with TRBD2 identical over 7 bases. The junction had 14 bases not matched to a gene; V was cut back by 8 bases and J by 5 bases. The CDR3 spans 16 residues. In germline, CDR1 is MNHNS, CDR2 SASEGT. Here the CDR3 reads CASSTRLADLTGELFF. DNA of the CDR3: TGTGCCAGCTCCACGAGGCTAGCGGACCTTACCGGGGAGCTGTTTTTT.

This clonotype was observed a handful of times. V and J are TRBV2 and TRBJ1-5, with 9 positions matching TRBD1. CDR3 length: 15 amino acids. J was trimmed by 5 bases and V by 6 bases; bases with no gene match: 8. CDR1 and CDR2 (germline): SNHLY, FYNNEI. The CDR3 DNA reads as TGTGCCAGCAGACAGGGACAGGGCGAGCATCAGCCCCAGCATTTT. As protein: CASRQGQGEHQPQHF. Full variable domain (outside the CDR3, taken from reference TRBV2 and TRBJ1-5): EPEVTQTPSHQVTQMGQEVILRCVPISNHLYFYWYRQILGQKVEFLVSFYNNEISEKSEIFDDQFSVERPDGSNFTLKIRSTKLEDSAMYFCASRQGQGEHQPQHFGDGTRLSIL.

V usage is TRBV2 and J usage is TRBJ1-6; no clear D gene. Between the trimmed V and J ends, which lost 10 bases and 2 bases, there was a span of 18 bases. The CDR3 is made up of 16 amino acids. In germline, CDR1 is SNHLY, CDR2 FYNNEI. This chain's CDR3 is CATSRVVGTYNSPLHF. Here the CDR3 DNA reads TGTGCCACCAGCAGAGTAGTGGGGACCTATAATTCACCCCTCCACTTT. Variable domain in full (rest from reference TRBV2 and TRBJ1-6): EPEVTQTPSHQVTQMGQEVILRCVPISNHLYFYWYRQILGQKVEFLVSFYNNEISEKSEIFDDQFSVERPDGSNFTLKIRSTKLEDSAMYFCATSRVVGTYNSPLHFGNGTRLTVT.

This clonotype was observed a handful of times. CDR3 nucleotides: TGCAGTGCTAGGGGTGACAGAGTCTACAATGAGCAGTTCTTC. Translating gives CSARGDRVYNEQFF. The chain uses TRBV20-1 and TRBJ2-1; perhaps TRBD1 as D (5 bases). Germline loops: CDR1 DFQATT, CDR2 SNEGSKA (reference sequence). The CDR3 has 14 amino acids. Deletions cut 3 bases from V and 3 bases from J, with 12 bases between.

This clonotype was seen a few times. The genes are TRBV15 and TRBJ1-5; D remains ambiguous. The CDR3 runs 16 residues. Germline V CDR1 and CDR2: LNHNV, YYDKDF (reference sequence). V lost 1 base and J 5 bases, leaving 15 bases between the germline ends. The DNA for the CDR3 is TGTGCCACCAGCAGAGCCCAGAGCGGTCGCGATCAGCCCCAGCATTTT. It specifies CATSRAQSGRDQPQHF. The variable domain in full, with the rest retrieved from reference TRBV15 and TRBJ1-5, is DAMVIQNPRYQVTQFGKPVTLSCSQTLNHNVMYWYQQKSSQAPKLLFHYYDKDFNNEADTPDNFQSRRPNTSFCFLDIRSPGLGDTAMYLCATSRAQSGRDQPQHFGDGTRLSIL.

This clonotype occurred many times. The CDR3 region is CASSLLGGSNEQFF. In DNA form, the CDR3 reads TGTGCCAGCAGCTTACTCGGCGGGAGCAATGAGCAGTTCTTC. This sequence joins TRBV7-3 and TRBJ2-1; 7 bases fit TRBD2. Germline CDR1 and CDR2: SGHTA and FQGTGA. The CDR3 has 14 residues. Losses at the gene ends were 2 bases for V and 6 bases for J; bases not matched to a gene: 4.

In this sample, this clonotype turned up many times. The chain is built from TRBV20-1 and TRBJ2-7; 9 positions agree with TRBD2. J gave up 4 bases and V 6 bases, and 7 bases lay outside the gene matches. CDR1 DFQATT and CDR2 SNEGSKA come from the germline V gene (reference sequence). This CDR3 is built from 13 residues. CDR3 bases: TGCAGTGCGACCGGGACTAGCAAGTACGAGCAGTACTTC. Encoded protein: CSATGTSKYEQYF.

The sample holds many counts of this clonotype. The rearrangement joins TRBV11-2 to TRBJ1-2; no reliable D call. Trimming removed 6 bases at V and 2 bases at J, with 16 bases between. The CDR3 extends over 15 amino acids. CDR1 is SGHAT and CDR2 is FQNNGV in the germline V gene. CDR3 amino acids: CASRSLSQINYGYTF. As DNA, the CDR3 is TGTGCCAGCAGATCTCTCTCTCAGATAAACTATGGCTACACCTTC.

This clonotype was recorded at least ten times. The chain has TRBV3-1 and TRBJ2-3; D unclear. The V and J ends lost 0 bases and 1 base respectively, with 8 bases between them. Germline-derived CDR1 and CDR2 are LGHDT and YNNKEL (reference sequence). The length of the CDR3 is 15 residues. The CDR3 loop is CASSQDSTGTDTQYF. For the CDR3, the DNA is TGTGCCAGCAGCCAAGACTCTACTGGCACAGATACGCAGTATTTT.

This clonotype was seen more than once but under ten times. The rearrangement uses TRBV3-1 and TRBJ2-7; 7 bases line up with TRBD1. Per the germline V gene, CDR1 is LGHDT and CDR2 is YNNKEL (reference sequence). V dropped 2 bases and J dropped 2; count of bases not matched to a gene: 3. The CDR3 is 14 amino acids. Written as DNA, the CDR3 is TGTGCCAGCAGCCAAACCGGGACAGCCTACGAGCAGTACTTC. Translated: CASSQTGTAYEQYF.

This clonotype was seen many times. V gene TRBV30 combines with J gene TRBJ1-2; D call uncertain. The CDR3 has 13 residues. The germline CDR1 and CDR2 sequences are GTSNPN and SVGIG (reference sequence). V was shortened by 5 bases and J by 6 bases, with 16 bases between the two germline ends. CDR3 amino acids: CAWVRGIKNGYTF. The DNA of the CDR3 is TGTGCCTGGGTGCGGGGTATCAAGAATGGCTACACCTTC.

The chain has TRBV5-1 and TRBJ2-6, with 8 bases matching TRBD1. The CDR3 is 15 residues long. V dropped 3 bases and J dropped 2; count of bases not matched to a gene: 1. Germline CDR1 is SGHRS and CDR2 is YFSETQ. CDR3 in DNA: TGCGCCAGCAGCTCAGGGGGCGCTGGGGCCAACGTCCTGACTTTC. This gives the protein CASSSGGAGANVLTF. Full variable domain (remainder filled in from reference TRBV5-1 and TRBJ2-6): KAGVTQTPRYLIKTRGQQVTLSCSPISGHRSVSWYQQTPGQGLQFLFEYFSETQRNKGNFPGRFSGRQFSNSRSEMNVSTLELGDSALYLCASSSGGAGANVLTFGAGSRLTVL.